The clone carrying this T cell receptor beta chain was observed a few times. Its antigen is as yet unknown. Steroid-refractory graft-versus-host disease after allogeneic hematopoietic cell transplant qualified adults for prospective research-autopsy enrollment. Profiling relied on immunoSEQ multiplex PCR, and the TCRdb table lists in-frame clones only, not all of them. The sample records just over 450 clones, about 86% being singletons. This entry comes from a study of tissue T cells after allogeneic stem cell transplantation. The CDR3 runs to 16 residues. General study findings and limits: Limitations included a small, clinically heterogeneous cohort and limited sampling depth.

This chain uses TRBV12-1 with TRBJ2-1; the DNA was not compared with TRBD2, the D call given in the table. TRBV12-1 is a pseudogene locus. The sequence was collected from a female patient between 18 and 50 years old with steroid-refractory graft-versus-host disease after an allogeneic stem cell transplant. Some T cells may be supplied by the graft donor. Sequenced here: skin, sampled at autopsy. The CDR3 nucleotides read TGTGCCAGCAGCTTTCCAAGGACTAGACCTTACAATGAGCAGTTCTTC. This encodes CASSFPRTRPYNEQFF.